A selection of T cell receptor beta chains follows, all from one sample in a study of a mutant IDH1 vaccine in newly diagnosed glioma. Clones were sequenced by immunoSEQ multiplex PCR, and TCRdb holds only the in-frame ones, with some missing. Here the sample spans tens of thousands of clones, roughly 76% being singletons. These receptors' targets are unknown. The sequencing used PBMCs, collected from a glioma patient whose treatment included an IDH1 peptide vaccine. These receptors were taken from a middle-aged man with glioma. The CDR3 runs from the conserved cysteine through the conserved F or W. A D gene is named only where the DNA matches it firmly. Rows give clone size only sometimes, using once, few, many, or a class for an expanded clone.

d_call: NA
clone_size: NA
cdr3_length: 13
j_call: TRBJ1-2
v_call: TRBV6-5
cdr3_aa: CASSYLRGYGYTF
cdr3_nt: TGTGCCAGCAGTTACTTGAGGGGCTATGGCTACACCTTC

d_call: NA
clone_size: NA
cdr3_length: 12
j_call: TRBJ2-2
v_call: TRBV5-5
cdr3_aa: CASSWTSGELFF
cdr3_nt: TGTGCCAGCAGCTGGACATCCGGGGAGCTGTTTTTT

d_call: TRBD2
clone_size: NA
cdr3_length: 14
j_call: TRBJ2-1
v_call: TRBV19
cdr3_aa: CASSTGTSRNEQFF
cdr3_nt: TGTGCCAGTAGTACCGGGACTAGCAGAAATGAGCAGTTCTTC

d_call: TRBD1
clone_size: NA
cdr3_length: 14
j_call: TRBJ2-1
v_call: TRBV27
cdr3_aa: CASSWSRTGDEQFF
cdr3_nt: TGTGCCAGCAGTTGGTCTAGGACAGGTGATGAGCAGTTCTTC

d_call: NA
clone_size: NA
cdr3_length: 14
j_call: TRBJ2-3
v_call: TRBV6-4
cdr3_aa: CASSDGGPTDTQYF
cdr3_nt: TGTGCCAGCAGTGACGGGGGGCCCACAGATACGCAGTATTTT

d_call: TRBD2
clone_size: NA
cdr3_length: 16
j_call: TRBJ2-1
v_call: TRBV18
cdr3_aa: CASSRELAGGSNEQFF
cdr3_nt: TGTGCCAGCTCACGAGAACTAGCGGGGGGCAGCAATGAGCAGTTCTTC

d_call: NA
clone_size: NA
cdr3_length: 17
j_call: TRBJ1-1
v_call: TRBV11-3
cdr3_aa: CASSSRGRGRENTEAFF
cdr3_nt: TGTGCCAGCAGCTCTCGTGGCAGGGGCAGGGAGAACACTGAAGCTTTCTTT

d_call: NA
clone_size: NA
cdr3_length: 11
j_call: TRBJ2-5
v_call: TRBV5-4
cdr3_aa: CASGRAGEQYF
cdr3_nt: TGTGCCAGCGGACGGGCGGGTGAGCAGTACTTC

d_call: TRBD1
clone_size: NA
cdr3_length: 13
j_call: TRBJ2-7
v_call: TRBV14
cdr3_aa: CASSQVNRGGQYF
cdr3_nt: TGTGCCAGCAGCCAAGTTAACAGGGGCGGGCAGTACTTC

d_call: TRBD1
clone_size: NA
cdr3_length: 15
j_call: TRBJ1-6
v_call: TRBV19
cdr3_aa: CASSTPGTEHSPLHF
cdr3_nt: TGTGCCAGTAGTACCCCGGGGACAGAGCATTCACCCCTCCACTTT

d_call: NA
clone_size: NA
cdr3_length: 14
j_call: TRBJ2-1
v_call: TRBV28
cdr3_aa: CASVDTSSYNEQFF
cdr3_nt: TGTGCCAGCGTGGACACCTCTTCCTACAATGAGCAGTTCTTC

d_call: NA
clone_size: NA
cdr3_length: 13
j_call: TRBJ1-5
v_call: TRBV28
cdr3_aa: CASSPAPYQPQHF
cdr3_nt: TGTGCCAGCAGTCCCGCCCCGTATCAGCCCCAGCATTTT

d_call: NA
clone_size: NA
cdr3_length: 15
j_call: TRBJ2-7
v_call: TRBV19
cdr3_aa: CASSARTWESYEQYF
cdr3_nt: TGTGCCAGTAGTGCCCGGACTTGGGAATCCTACGAGCAGTACTTC

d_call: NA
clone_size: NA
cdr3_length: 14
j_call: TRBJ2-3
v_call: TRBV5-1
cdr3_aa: CASSGRARTDTQYF
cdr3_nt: TGCGCCAGCAGCGGGCGGGCCCGGACAGATACGCAGTATTTT

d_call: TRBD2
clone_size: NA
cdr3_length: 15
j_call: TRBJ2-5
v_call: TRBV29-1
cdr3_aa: CSVEGLAAQQETQYF
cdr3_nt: TGCAGCGTAGAGGGACTAGCGGCCCAACAAGAGACCCAGTACTTC

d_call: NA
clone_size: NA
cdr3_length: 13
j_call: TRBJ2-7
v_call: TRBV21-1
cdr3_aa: CASWKGAGNEQYF
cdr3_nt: TGTGCCAGCTGGAAGGGGGCGGGGAACGAGCAGTACTTC

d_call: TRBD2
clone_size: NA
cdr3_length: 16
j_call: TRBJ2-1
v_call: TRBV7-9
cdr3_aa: CASTISGGDYYNEQFF
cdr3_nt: TGTGCCAGCACTATCTCCGGAGGGGACTACTACAATGAGCAGTTCTTC

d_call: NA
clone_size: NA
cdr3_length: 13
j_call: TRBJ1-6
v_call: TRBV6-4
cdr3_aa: CASRTVCAFPLHF
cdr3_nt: TGTGCCAGCAGGACAGTTTGCGCCTTCCCCCTCCACTTT

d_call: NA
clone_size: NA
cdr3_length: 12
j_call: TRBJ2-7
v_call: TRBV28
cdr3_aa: CASSPGTFEQYF
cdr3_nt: TGTGCCAGCAGTCCCGGGACTTTTGAGCAGTACTTC

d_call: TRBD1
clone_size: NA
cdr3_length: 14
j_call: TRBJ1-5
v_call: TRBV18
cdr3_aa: CASSPQGGNQPQHF
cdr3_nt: TGTGCCAGCTCCCCACAGGGGGGCAATCAGCCCCAGCATTTT

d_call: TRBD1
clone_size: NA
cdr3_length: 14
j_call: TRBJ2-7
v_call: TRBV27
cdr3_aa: CASSLYRGPHEQYF
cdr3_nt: TGTGCCAGCAGTTTATACAGGGGGCCCCACGAGCAGTACTTC

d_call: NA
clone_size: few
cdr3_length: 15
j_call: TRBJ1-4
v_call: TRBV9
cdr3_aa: CASSGGTLGNEKLFF
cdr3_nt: TGTGCCAGCAGCGGAGGGACATTGGGGAATGAAAAACTGTTTTTT

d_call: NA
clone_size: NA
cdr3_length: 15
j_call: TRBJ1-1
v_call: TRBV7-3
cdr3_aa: CASSPGQTVGTEAFF
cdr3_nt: TGTGCCAGCAGCCCCGGACAGACCGTTGGCACTGAAGCTTTCTTT

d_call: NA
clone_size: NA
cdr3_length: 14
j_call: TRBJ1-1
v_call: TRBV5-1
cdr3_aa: CASSLDRVGTEAFF
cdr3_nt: TGCGCCAGCAGCTTGGACAGGGTGGGCACTGAAGCTTTCTTT

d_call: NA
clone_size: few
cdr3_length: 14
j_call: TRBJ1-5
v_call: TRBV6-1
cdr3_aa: CASSVEGYGQPQHF
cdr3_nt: TGTGCCAGCAGTGTAGAAGGGTACGGGCAGCCCCAGCATTTT

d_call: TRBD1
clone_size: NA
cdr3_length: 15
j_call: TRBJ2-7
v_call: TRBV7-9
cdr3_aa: CASSPPGQGAYEQYF
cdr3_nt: TGTGCCAGCAGCCCTCCGGGACAGGGGGCGTACGAGCAGTACTTC

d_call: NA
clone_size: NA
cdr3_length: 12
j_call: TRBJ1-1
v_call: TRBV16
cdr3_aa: CASSQSDTEAFF
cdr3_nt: TGTGCCAGCAGCCAATCGGACACTGAAGCTTTCTTT

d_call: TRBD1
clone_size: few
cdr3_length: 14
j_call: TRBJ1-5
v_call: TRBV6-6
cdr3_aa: CASSLQGGNQPQHF
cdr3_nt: TGTGCCAGCAGTCTGCAGGGGGGAAATCAGCCCCAGCATTTT

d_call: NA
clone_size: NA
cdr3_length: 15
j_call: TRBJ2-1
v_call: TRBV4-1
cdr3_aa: CASSQGGTQYNEQFF
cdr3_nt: TGCGCCAGCAGCCAAGGCGGGACTCAGTACAATGAGCAGTTCTTC

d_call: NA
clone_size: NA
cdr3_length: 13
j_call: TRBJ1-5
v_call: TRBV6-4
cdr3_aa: CASSVGDNQPQHF
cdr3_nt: TGTGCCAGCAGTGTAGGGGATAATCAGCCCCAGCATTTT

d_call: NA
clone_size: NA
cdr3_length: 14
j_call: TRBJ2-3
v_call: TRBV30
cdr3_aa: CAWSVRSGADTQYF
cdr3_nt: TGTGCCTGGAGTGTACGGAGTGGGGCAGATACGCAGTATTTT

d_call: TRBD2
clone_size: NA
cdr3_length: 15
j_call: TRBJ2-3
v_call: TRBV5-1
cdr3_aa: CASSVAGQTTDTQYF
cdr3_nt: TGCGCCAGCAGCGTAGCGGGCCAAACCACAGATACGCAGTATTTT

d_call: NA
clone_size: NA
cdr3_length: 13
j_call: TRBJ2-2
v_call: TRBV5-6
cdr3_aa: CASSLVPDGELFF
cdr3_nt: TGTGCCAGCAGCTTGGTTCCCGACGGGGAGCTGTTTTTT

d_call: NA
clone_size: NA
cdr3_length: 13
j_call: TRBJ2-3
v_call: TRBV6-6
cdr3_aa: CASRGGSTDTQYF
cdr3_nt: TGTGCCAGCAGGGGCGGTTCCACAGATACGCAGTATTTT

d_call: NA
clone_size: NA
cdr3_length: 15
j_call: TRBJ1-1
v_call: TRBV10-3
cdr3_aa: CAISEGGLMNTEAFF
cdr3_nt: TGTGCCATCAGTGAAGGAGGGCTGATGAACACTGAAGCTTTCTTT

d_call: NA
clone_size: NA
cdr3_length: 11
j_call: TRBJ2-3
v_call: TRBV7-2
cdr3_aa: CASTFTDTQYF
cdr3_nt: TGTGCCAGCACCTTCACAGATACGCAGTATTTT

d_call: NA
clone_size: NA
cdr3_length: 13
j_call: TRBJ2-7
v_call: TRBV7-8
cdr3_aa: CASSAVDGYEQYF
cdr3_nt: TGTGCCAGCAGCGCGGTAGACGGCTACGAGCAGTACTTC

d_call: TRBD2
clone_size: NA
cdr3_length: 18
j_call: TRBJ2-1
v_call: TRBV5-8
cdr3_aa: CASSLEGLLAGTYNEQFF
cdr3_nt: TGTGCCAGCAGCTTGGAAGGGCTACTAGCGGGGACCTACAATGAGCAGTTCTTC

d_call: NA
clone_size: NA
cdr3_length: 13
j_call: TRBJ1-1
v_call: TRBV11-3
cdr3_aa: CASSEQLNTEAFF
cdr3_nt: TGTGCCAGCAGCGAACAGCTGAACACTGAAGCTTTCTTT

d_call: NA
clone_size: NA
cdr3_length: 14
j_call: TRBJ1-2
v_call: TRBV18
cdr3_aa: CASSPPGNREGYTF
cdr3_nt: TGTGCCAGCTCACCACCGGGGAATCGGGAGGGCTACACCTTC

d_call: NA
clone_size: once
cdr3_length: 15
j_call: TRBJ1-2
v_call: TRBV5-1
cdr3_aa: CASSPISVLPYGYTF
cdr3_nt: TGCGCCAGCAGCCCGATTTCGGTCCTCCCCTATGGCTACACCTTC

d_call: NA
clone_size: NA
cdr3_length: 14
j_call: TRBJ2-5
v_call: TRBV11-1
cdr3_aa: CASSRRGNQETQYF
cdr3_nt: TGTGCCAGCAGCCGACGGGGCAACCAAGAGACCCAGTACTTC

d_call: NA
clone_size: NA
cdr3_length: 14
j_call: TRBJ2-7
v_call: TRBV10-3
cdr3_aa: CAIGARDGRGEQYF
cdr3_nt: TGTGCCATCGGGGCCAGGGACGGGCGCGGCGAGCAGTACTTC

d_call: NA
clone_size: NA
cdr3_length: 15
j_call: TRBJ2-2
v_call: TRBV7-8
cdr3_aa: CASSLVAARGGELFF
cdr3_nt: TGTGCCAGCAGCTTAGTCGCGGCCAGGGGAGGGGAGCTGTTTTTT

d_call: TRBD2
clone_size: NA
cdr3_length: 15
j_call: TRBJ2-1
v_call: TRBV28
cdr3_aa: CASSPGLATYNEQFF
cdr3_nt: TGTGCCAGCAGCCCGGGACTAGCGACCTACAATGAGCAGTTCTTC

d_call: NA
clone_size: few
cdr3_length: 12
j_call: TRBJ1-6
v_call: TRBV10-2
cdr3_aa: CASTPRRQPLHF
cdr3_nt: TGCGCCAGCACCCCCCGGCGACAGCCCCTCCACTTT

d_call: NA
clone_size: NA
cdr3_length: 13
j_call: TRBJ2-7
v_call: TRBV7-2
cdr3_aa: CASSLSLAPEQYF
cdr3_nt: TGTGCCAGCAGCTTGAGTCTAGCTCCCGAGCAGTACTTC

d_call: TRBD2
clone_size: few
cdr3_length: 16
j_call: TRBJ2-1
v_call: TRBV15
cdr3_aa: CATSIGELAVFGEQFF
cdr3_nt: TGTGCCACCAGCATCGGGGAGCTAGCGGTCTTTGGAGAGCAGTTCTTC

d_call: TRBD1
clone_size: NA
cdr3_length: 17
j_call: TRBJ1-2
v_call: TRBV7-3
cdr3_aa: CASSLTAGTGSNYGYTF
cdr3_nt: TGTGCCAGCAGCTTAACGGCCGGGACAGGGAGTAACTATGGCTACACCTTC

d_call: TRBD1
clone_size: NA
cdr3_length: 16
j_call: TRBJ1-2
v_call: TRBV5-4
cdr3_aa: CASRKRTGPTGYGYTF
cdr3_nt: TGTGCCAGCAGGAAAAGGACAGGCCCGACGGGGTATGGCTACACCTTC

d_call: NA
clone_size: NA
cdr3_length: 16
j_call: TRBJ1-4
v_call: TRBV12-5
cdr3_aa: CASGLVLGAANEKLFF
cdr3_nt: TGTGCTAGTGGTTTGGTACTGGGGGCGGCTAATGAAAAACTGTTTTTT

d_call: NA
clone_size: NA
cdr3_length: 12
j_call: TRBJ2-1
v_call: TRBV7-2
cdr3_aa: CASSSGRSEQFF
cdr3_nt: TGTGCCAGCAGCTCGGGGAGAAGTGAGCAGTTCTTC

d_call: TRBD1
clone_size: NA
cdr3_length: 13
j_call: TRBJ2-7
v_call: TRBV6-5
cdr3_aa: CASRGTGRHEQYF
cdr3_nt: TGTGCCAGCCGAGGGACAGGGCGTCACGAGCAGTACTTC